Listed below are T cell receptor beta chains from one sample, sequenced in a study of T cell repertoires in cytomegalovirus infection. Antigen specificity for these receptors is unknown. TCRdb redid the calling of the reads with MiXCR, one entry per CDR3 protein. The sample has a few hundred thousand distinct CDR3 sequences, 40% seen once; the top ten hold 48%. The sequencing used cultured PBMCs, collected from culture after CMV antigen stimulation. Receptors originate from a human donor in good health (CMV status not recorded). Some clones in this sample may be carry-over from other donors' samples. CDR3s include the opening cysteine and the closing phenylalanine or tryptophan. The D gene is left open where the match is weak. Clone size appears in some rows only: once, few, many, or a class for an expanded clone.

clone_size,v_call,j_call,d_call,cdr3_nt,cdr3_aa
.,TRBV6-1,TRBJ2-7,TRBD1,TGTGCCAGCAGTGCTTGGACAGGGGGCCCGTACGAGCAGTACTTC,CASSAWTGGPYEQYF
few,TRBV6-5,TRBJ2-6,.,TGTGCCAGCACCCGAACCTCTGGGGCCAACGTCCTGACTTTC,CASTRTSGANVLTF
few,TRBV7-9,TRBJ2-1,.,TGTGCCAGCAGCGTCGACAATGAGCAGTTCTTC,CASSVDNEQFF
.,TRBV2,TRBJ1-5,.,TGTGCCAGCAGTGAGACACAGAGCAATCAGCCCCAGCATTTT,CASSETQSNQPQHF
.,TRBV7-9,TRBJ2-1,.,TGTGCCAGCAGCAGAGGGCTCAATGAGCAGTTCTTC,CASSRGLNEQFF
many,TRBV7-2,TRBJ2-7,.,TGTGCCAGCAGCTTAGCGGGGGGCGGTAGCTCCTACGAGCAGTACTTC,CASSLAGGGSSYEQYF
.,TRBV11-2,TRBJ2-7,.,TGTGCCAGCAGTTTAGAAACACTTCCCTTGGGTGAGCAGTACTTC,CASSLETLPLGEQYF
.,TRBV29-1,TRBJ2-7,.,TGCAGCGTTGGGGGGCGGTCGAGATCCCTCTCCTACGAGCAGTACTTC,CSVGGRSRSLSYEQYF
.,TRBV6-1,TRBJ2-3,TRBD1,TGTGCCAGCAGTGAATGGGACAGGACCACAGATACGCAGTATTTT,CASSEWDRTTDTQYF
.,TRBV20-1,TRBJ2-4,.,TGCAGTGCCACGGGCGAGGGCTGGAAGAACATTCAGTACTTC,CSATGEGWKNIQYF
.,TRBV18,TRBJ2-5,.,TGTGCCAGCTCACTAGCTACCGGGGGAAGAGAGACCCAGTACTTC,CASSLATGGRETQYF
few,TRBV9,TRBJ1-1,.,TGTGCCAGCAGCCTGAGGTTGGGGAACACTGAAGCTTTCTTT,CASSLRLGNTEAFF
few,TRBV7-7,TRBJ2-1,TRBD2,TGTGCCAGCAGCCCCCGGCGGGAGGGGCTTGAGCAGTTCTTC,CASSPRREGLEQFF
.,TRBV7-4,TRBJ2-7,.,TGTGCCAGCAGCCCCCAGGAACCAACCTCCTACGAGCAGTACTTC,CASSPQEPTSYEQYF
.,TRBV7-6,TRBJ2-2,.,TGTGCCAGCACCGTACAGGGTACCGGGGAGCTGTTTTTT,CASTVQGTGELFF
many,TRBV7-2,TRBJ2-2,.,TGTGCCAGCAGCAACTACGCCGGGGAGCTGTTTTTT,CASSNYAGELFF
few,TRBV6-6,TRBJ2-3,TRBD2,TGTGCCAGCAGTCAGAGCAGGGGACTAGCGGGAATAGATACGCAGTATTTT,CASSQSRGLAGIDTQYF
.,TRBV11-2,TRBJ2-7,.,TGTGCCAGCAGCTTAGATCGCGGGGATTCCTACGAGCAGTACTTC,CASSLDRGDSYEQYF
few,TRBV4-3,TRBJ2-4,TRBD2,TGCGCCAGCAGCCAAGAATTCTGGCTAGCGGGAGGGGAAAACATTCAGTACTTC,CASSQEFWLAGGENIQYF
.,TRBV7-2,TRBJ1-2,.,TGTGCCAGCAGCTTAGCAGGGCGGGGGGGCTACACCTTC,CASSLAGRGGYTF
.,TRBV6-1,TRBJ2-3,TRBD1,TGTGCCAGCAGGCGGACCGGGACAGGGATCGCAGATACGCAGTATTTT,CASRRTGTGIADTQYF
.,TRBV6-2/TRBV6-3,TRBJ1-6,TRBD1,TGTGCCAGCAAGGATCCCCGGGACAGACTACGTGGGAATAATTCACCCCTCCACTTT,CASKDPRDRLRGNNSPLHF
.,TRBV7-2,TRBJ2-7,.,TGTGCCAGCAGCTTAGAAATAGCGAGCTACGAGCAGTACTTC,CASSLEIASYEQYF
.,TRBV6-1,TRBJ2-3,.,TGTGCCAGCATGCCTTCTCTGGTCTCAGATACGCAGTATTTT,CASMPSLVSDTQYF
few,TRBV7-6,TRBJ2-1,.,TGTGCCAGCAGCTCCTTGGGCGATGAGCAGTTCTTC,CASSSLGDEQFF
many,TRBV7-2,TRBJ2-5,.,TGTGCCAGCAGCTCCCCGAACCAAGAGACCCAGTACTTC,CASSSPNQETQYF
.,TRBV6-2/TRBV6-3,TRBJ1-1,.,TGTGCCAGCAGCCGGGGTAACGTGGCCGTAGCTTTCTTT,CASSRGNVAVAFF
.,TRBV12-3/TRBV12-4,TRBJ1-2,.,TGTGCCAGCAGTTTACGCCAGGAGGGTAATGGCTACACCTTC,CASSLRQEGNGYTF
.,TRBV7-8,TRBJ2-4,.,TGTGCCAGCAGCCTAACAACGGGACTTCCAGCCAAAAACATTCAGTACTTC,CASSLTTGLPAKNIQYF
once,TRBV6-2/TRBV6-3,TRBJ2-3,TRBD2,TGTGCCAGCAGACCGGGACTAAACACAGATACGCAGTATTTT,CASRPGLNTDTQYF
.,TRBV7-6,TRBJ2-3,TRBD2,TGTGCCAGCAGTTCCACTAGCGGGGGGTATACAGATACGCAGTATTTT,CASSSTSGGYTDTQYF
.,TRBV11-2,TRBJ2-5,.,TGTGCCAGCAGCTTAGCACAGCCCAAGGAGACCCAGTACTTC,CASSLAQPKETQYF
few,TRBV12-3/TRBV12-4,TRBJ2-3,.,TGTGCCAGCAGTCGTAACCCGGGACCAGGCACAGATACGCAGTATTTT,CASSRNPGPGTDTQYF
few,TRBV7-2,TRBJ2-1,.,TGTGCCAGCAGCTCCGTTATCTATGAGCAGTTCTTC,CASSSVIYEQFF
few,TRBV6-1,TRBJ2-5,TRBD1,TGTGCCAGCAGTGAAGCAGGGACAGGGATTGAGACCCAGTACTTC,CASSEAGTGIETQYF
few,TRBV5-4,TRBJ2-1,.,TGTGCCAGCAGACCCGGGCAGGGACTTTACAATGAGCAGTTCTTC,CASRPGQGLYNEQFF
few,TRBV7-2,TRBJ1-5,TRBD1,TGTGCCAGCAGCGCGGACAGGGGGGGAGTGAAGCCCCAGCATTTT,CASSADRGGVKPQHF
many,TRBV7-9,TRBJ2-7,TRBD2,TGTGCCAGCAGCCGCGGACTTATGCCGTATTCTAGCGGGAGAGGCGAGCAGTACTTC,CASSRGLMPYSSGRGEQYF
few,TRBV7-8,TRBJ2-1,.,TGTGCCAGCAGCTTAGCGAGGAAGGTATCCTACAATGAGCAGTTCTTC,CASSLARKVSYNEQFF
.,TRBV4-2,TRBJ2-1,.,TGTGCCAGCAGCCAGAACCGGGACACTTTTAATGAGCAGTTCTTC,CASSQNRDTFNEQFF
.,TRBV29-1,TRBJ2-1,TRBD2,TGCAGCGTTGATGAAAGGACTAGAGTCGATGAGCAGTTCTTC,CSVDERTRVDEQFF
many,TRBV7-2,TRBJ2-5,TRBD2,TGTGCCAGCAGCCGGACTAGCGTCCAAGAGACCCAGTACTTC,CASSRTSVQETQYF
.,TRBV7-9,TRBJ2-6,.,TGTGCCAGCAGCTCATGGGGTGGGGCCAACGTCCTGACTTTC,CASSSWGGANVLTF
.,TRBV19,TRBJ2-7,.,TGTGCCAGTAGTATTTCGGGGGCTTCCTACGAGCAGTACTTC,CASSISGASYEQYF
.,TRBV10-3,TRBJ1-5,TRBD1,TGTGCCATCAGTATGACAGGGGGAACAAATCAGCCCCAGCATTTT,CAISMTGGTNQPQHF
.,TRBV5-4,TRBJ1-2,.,TGTGCCAGCAGCTACCGGGCTGGCGACTATGGCTACACCTTC,CASSYRAGDYGYTF
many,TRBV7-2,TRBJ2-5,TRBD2,TGTGCCAGCAGCCTGGTACTAGCGGGGGGCGGGGAGACCCAGTACTTC,CASSLVLAGGGETQYF
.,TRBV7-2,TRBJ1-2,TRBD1,TGTGCCAGCAGCCCCCGACAGGGTAGTGGCTATGGCTACACCTTC,CASSPRQGSGYGYTF
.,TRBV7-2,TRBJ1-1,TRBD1,TGTGCCAGCAGCCAACTCATAAACGGACAGGGGTTGTTGGTTGACACTGAAGCTTTCTTT,CASSQLINGQGLLVDTEAFF
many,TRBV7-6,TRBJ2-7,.,TGTGCCAGCAGCCCGGACCCCGCTAGCGACGAGCAGTACTTC,CASSPDPASDEQYF
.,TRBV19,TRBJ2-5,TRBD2,TGTGCCAGTAGTATTGGAGGGCGGGGGCAAGAGACCCAGTACTTC,CASSIGGRGQETQYF
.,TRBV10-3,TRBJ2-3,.,TGTGCCATCAGTGAGAAGACTAGGGGAGATACGCAGTATTTT,CAISEKTRGDTQYF
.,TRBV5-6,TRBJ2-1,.,TGTGCCAGCAGCTTACAGGGATCCTGGAGGAAGTTCTTC,CASSLQGSWRKFF
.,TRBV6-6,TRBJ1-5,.,TGTGCCAGCAGTTATTTCGGGCAGCCCCAGCATTTT,CASSYFGQPQHF
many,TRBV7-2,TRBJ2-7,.,TGTGCCAGCAGCTTTCTGGAGCCCTACGAGCAGTACTTC,CASSFLEPYEQYF
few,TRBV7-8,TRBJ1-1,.,TGTGCCAGCAGCTCCTACAGGATGATGAACACTGAAGCTTTCTTT,CASSSYRMMNTEAFF
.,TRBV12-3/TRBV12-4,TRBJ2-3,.,TGTGCCACCCAGATAGATATGAGCGCAGATACGCAGTATTTT,CATQIDMSADTQYF
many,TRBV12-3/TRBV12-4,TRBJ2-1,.,TGTGCCAGCAGTCTTTCCTCCTTGTACAATGAGCAGTTCTTC,CASSLSSLYNEQFF